Sequencing of this T cell receptor (beta chain) was carried out in a study of cytomegalovirus exposure and HLA in healthy donors. CDR3 length: 16 amino acids. The V and J ends lost 0 bases and 0 bases respectively, with 9 bases between them. Germline V CDR1 and CDR2: LNHNV, YYDKDF (reference sequence). PCR primers comprised 60 Vbeta and 13 Jbeta primers. Assay: immunoSEQ multiplex PCR; the TCRdb copy retains only in-frame clones and omits some. The sample holds 100,000 to 150,000 clones, approximately 69% seen once. The sequence was obtained from a woman aged 50 to 60 in good health and CMV-seropositive. The sequencing sample was made of PBMCs. This chain connects TRBV15 to TRBJ1-3; unclear D gene. The CDR3 nucleotides read TGTGCCACCAGCAGAGATTTAGTCTTCTCTGGAAACACCATATATTTT. This codes for CATSRDLVFSGNTIYF.